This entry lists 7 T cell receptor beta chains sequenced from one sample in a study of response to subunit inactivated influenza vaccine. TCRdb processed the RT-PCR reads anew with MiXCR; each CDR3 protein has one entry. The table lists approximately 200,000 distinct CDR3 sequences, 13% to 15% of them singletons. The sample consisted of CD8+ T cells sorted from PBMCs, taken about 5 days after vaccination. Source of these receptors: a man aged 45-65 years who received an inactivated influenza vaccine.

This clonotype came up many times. The CDR3 nucleotides are TGTGCCAGCAACATGGGACTAGCGGCGAACACCGGGGAGCTGTTTTTT. It translates to CASNMGLAANTGELFF. The chain employs TRBV6-1 and TRBJ2-2; 11 positions agree with TRBD2. CDR1 is MNHNS and CDR2 is SASEGT in the germline V gene. This CDR3 contains 16 residues. V dropped 7 bases and J dropped 0; count of bases not matched to a gene: 4.

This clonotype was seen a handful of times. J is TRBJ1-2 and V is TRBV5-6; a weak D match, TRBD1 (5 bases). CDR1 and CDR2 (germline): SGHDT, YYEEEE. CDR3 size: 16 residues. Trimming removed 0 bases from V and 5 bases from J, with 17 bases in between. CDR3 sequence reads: CASSLAVYADRYGYTF. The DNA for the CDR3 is TGTGCCAGCAGCTTGGCCGTCTACGCCGACAGATATGGCTACACCTTC.

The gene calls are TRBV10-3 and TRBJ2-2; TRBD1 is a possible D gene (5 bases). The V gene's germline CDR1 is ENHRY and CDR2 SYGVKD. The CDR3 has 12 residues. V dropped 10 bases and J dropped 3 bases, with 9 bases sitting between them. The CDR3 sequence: CATQGHTGELFF. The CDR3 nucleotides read TGTGCCACGCAGGGCCACACCGGGGAGCTGTTTTTT.

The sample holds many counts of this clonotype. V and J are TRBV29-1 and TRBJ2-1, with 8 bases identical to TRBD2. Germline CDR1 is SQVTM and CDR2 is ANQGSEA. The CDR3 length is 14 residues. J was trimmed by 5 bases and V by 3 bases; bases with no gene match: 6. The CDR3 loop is CSVDIGTRDNEQFF. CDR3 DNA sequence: TGCAGCGTTGACATCGGGACTAGGGACAATGAGCAGTTCTTC.

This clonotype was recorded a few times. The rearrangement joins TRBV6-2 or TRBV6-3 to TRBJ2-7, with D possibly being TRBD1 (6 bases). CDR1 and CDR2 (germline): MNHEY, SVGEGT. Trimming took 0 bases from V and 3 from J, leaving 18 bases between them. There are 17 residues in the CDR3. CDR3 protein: CASSYSITGQQGYEQYF. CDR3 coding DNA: TGTGCCAGCAGTTACTCGATTACAGGGCAGCAAGGCTACGAGCAGTACTTC.

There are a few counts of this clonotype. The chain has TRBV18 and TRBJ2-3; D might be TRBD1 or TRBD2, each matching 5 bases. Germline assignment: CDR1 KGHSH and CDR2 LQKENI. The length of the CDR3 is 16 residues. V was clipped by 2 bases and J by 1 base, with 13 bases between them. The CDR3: CASSPEGTGRTDTQYF. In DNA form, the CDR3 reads TGTGCCAGCTCACCAGAGGGGACCGGCCGCACAGATACGCAGTATTTT. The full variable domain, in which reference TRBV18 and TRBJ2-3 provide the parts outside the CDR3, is NAGVMQNPRHLVRRRGQEARLRCSPMKGHSHVYWYRQLPEEGLKFMVYLQKENIIDESGMPKERFSAEFPKEGPSILRIQQVVRGDSAAYFCASSPEGTGRTDTQYFGPGTRLTVL.

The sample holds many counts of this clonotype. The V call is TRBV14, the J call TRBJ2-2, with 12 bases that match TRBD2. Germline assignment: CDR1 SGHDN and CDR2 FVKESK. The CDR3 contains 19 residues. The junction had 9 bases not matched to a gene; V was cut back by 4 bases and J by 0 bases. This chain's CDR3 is CASSPGLAGQITNTGELFF. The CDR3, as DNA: TGTGCCAGCAGCCCGGGACTAGCGGGTCAAATTACGAACACCGGGGAGCTGTTTTTT.